What follows is one TCR beta chain and its context. Its antigen is undetermined. The data were taken from a study of T cells in Graves' hyperthyroidism and ophthalmopathy. Study outcomes and limitations: Prediction of ophthalmopathy progression came a median around 6.1 months pre-onset.

This CDR3 is built from 16 residues. Per the germline V gene, CDR1 is SGHRS and CDR2 is YFSETQ. The V gene end was trimmed by 4 bases and the J gene end by 7 bases; junction bases not matched to a gene: 9. The CDR3 regions of TCR beta were amplified from RNA transcripts. First-round RT-PCR with HTBI primers amplified the TCR CDR3 region. MiXCR, applied by TCRdb to the multiplex PCR reads, yields one record per CDR3 protein. Of around 190,000 distinct CDR3 sequences detected, about a sixth appear once; the ten largest clones hold about 56%. Over 18 months, lack of ophthalmopathy progression marked Graves' hyperthyroidism as stable. It was around 11 ml of fresh peripheral blood that supplied the PBMCs.

The chain employs TRBV5-1 and TRBJ2-3; 13 bases agree with TRBD2. Sequenced material: blood. This TCR was sampled from a woman between 45 and 65 years old with Graves' hyperthyroidism. In DNA, the CDR3 is TGCGCCAGCAGCCTCGACCTGACTAGCGGGAGGAATACGCAGTATTTT. Its protein product is CASSLDLTSGRNTQYF.